What follows describes a single T cell receptor (beta chain). These data originate in a study of cytomegalovirus exposure and HLA in healthy donors. This CDR3 is built from 12 residues. V was pared by 6 bases and J by 2 bases, with 8 bases between. CDR1 and CDR2 (germline): SQVTM, ANQGSEA. 60 Vbeta and 13 Jbeta primers were used in PCR. Profiled with immunoSEQ multiplex PCR; TCRdb holds only in-frame clones, not every one. The top ten clones hold 15% of a sample with hundreds of thousands of clones, about 83% of them seen once. Sample: PBMCs. The origin of this receptor is a middle-aged man in good health and CMV-seronegative. The chain employs TRBV29-1 and TRBJ2-1; tentatively, D is TRBD1 (6 bases). The DNA of the CDR3 is TGCAGCGTCGGACAGACCTACAATGAGCAGTTCTTC. It yields the protein CSVGQTYNEQFF.